This passage covers 31 T cell receptor beta chains from one sample sequenced in a study of vaccination effects on CD4 cells after COVID-19 (dated by TCRdb to 2021 to 2024). No antigen has been assigned to these receptors. The library was generated by the immunoSEQ multiplex PCR assay. TCRdb took over this immuneACCESS table, retaining in-frame rearrangements with V and J assigned. Such tables are incomplete; in checked studies, under half of the missing clones stem from an unresolved V gene, and the remainder is unexplained. Within this sample are more than 30,000 clones, with approximately 75% of them counted one time only. The ten largest clones add up to 2.5% to 3.5% of the sample. After around eleven days of culture, CD4+ T cells were isolated with the EasySep CD4+ T cell isolation kit. The material sequenced was CD4+ T cells from PBMCs cultured without peptide, taken before COVID-19 vaccination. The origin of the receptors is a human donor who received a COVID-19 vaccine.

This chain connects TRBV11-2 to TRBJ2-5; D is unresolved. CDR3 length equals 12 residues. The germline gives CDR1 SGHAT, CDR2 FQNNGV. V was clipped by 0 bases and J by 7 bases, with 6 bases between them. The CDR3 bases are TGTGCCAGCAGCTTAGAACTGGGGACCCAGTACTTC. Its protein product is CASSLELGTQYF.

The rearrangement uses TRBV19 and TRBJ2-3, with D tentatively TRBD1 (6 bases). Germline loops: CDR1 LNHDA, CDR2 SQIVND (reference sequence). The CDR3 is 15 amino acids. V lost 7 bases and J 2 bases, leaving 16 bases between the germline ends. The CDR3 DNA reads TGTGCCAGTACCCTCACAGGGCGTTACACAGATACGCAGTATTTT. This encodes CASTLTGRYTDTQYF.

J is TRBJ1-1 and V is TRBV3-1 (or the pseudogene TRBV3-2), with D possibly matching TRBD1 (5 bases). The V gene lost 3 bases and the J gene lost 0 bases, with 11 bases spanning the gap. The CDR3 totals 15 residues. The V gene's germline CDR1 is LGHDT and CDR2 YNNKEL (reference sequence). CDR3 amino acids: CASSQPGHVNTEAFF. The CDR3, as DNA: TGTGCCAGCAGCCAGCCCGGACACGTGAACACTGAAGCTTTCTTT.

The chain links TRBV7-6 to TRBJ1-2; 7 bases align to TRBD1. V shed 4 bases and J 6 bases; nucleotides not matched to a gene: 5. Germline lookup yields CDR1 SGHVS and CDR2 FNYEAQ. This CDR3 comprises 13 residues. The CDR3 coding sequence is TGTGCCAGCAGCTCAGCAGGGGGGAATGGCTACACCTTC. Translated: CASSSAGGNGYTF.

This clone was seen once. Here the CDR3 reads CASSLPDKGGSEAFF. The CDR3 DNA reads TGTGCCAGCAGTTTACCCGACAAGGGGGGTTCTGAAGCTTTCTTT. The chain combines TRBV28 with TRBJ1-1, with D perhaps TRBD1 (6 bases). The CDR3 sequence is 15 residues long. The V gene lost 2 bases and the J gene lost 6 bases, with 16 bases spanning the gap. In germline, CDR1 is MDHEN, CDR2 SYDVKM.

This clone was counted only a few times. The same CDR3 also results from other DNA sequences found in this sample. The chain is built from TRBV5-1 and TRBJ1-2, with D unclear. V was clipped by 0 bases and J by 7 bases, with 7 bases between them. This CDR3 is built from 12 residues. Germline V gene sequence: CDR1 SGHRS, CDR2 YFSETQ. The CDR3 region has the DNA TGCGCCAGCAGCTTGGATCGTGGTGGCTACACCTTC. Translated: CASSLDRGGYTF.

This chain connects TRBV5-4 to TRBJ1-3; no clear D. V was cut by 2 bases and J by 4 bases, with 7 bases left in between. The germline CDR1 and CDR2 sequences are SGHNT and YYREEE (reference sequence). The CDR3 length is 13 residues. The CDR3 DNA reads TGTGCCAGCAGCTTCGGTGAAGGAAACACCATATATTTT. Residues: CASSFGEGNTIYF.

The chain recombines TRBV19 with TRBJ2-1; 10 bases line up with TRBD2. Germline values: CDR1 LNHDA, CDR2 SQIVND (reference sequence). Trimming took 5 bases from V and 7 from J; bases not matched to a gene: 5. CDR3 size: 14 residues. The DNA for the CDR3 is TGTGCCAGTAGTGAAGCTAGCGGGAGAAATGAGCAGTTCTTC. Amino acids: CASSEASGRNEQFF.

The chain links TRBV7-9 to TRBJ1-2; D perhaps matches TRBD1 (6 bases). The CDR3 runs 16 residues. With 4 bases removed from V and 2 bases from J, the gap between germline ends came to 17 bases. Germline V gives CDR1 SEHNR, CDR2 FQNEAQ (reference sequence). CDR3 nucleotides: TGTGCCAGCAGCTCACCCAACAGGGAGGACAACTATGGCTACACCTTC. Encoded protein: CASSSPNREDNYGYTF. The full variable domain, with the rest looked up from reference TRBV7-9 and TRBJ1-2, is DTGVSQNPRHKITKRGQNVTFRCDPISEHNRLYWYRQTLGQGPEFLTYFQNEAQLEKSRLLSDRFSAERPKGSFSTLEIQRTEQGDSAMYLCASSSPNREDNYGYTFGSGTRLTVV.

A single count supports this clone. This rearrangement joins TRBV6-5 to TRBJ1-1; 10 bases are a match to TRBD1. V lost 6 bases to trimming and J lost 7 bases; unmatched junction nucleotides: 5. This CDR3 has 13 residues. Germline loops: CDR1 MNHEY, CDR2 SVGAGI. This CDR3 is CASSRDRGIEAFF. The CDR3 DNA is TGTGCCAGCAGCCGGGACAGGGGTATTGAAGCTTTCTTT.

In its sample, this clone was seen a few times. This chain connects TRBV5-8 to TRBJ2-5, with D perhaps matching TRBD1 (5 bases). The germline CDR1 and CDR2 sequences are SGHTS and YDEGEE. The CDR3 is 17 residues long. Trimming left V 4 bases short and J 3 bases short, with 22 bases between. Here the CDR3 reads CASSRMTSWGLEETQYF. As DNA, the CDR3 is TGTGCCAGCAGCCGGATGACGTCATGGGGCTTGGAAGAGACCCAGTACTTC.

This clone was detected only once. The chain uses TRBV27 and TRBJ2-7; possible D gene TRBD1, 5 bases. CDR1 and CDR2 from the germline V gene are MNHEY and SMNVEV (reference sequence). The length of the CDR3 is 13 residues. V was shortened by 1 base and J by 5 bases, with 9 bases between the two germline ends. In nucleotides, the CDR3 is TGTGCCAGCAGTTTATGGGGCCAGAACGAGCAGTACTTC. As protein: CASSLWGQNEQYF.

DNA for the CDR3: TGCACCAGCAGCCCCGGGGGGCCGAGCACAGATACGCAGTATTTT. Amino acids: CTSSPGGPSTDTQYF. The rearrangement joins TRBV1 to TRBJ2-3; no DNA check was done on the table's D call, TRBD2. TRBV1 is flagged as a pseudogene. The CDR3 is made up of 15 amino acids.

The chain has TRBV19 and TRBJ1-2; D is possibly TRBD1 (6 bases). This CDR3 has 15 residues. Trimming shortened V by 3 bases and J by 6 bases, and 17 bases separated the two germline ends. Germline CDR1 and CDR2: LNHDA and SQIVND (reference sequence). CDR3 sequence reads: CASSIRDTRIDGYTF. The CDR3 DNA is TGTGCCAGTAGTATCCGGGACACCCGAATAGATGGCTACACCTTC.

V gene TRBV4-1 combines with J gene TRBJ1-2, with TRBD1 matching over 9 bases. The CDR3 is 16 residues long. V lost 1 base to trimming and J lost 0 bases; unmatched junction nucleotides: 3. CDR1 and CDR2 (germline): MGHRA, YSYEKL. Here the CDR3 DNA reads TGCGCCAGCAGCCAAGCGACAGGGGGACCTAACTATGGCTACACCTTC. Protein product: CASSQATGGPNYGYTF.

The chain couples TRBV15 to TRBJ1-2; no reliable D call. The ends were cut back, 5 bases at V and 9 bases at J, with 13 bases in the middle. Germline values: CDR1 LNHNV, CDR2 YYDKDF (reference sequence). CDR3 size: 12 residues. Here the CDR3 DNA reads TGTGCCACCAGCGTCAATGGTAATCGCTACACCTTC. Translation: CATSVNGNRYTF.

The chain links TRBV6-5 to TRBJ1-2, with a possible D match to TRBD1 (5 bases). This CDR3 spans 15 amino acids. Germline lookup yields CDR1 MNHEY and CDR2 SVGAGI. Trimming left V 6 bases short and J 2 bases short, with 16 bases between. CDR3 residues: CASRSETEMNYGYTF. CDR3 nucleotide sequence: TGTGCCAGCAGATCAGAGACAGAGATGAACTATGGCTACACCTTC.

The chain is built from TRBV6-5 and TRBJ1-2; a weak D match, TRBD1 (6 bases). The CDR3 is 13 residues long. In germline, CDR1 is MNHEY, CDR2 SVGAGI. The ends were cut back, 6 bases at V and 1 base at J, with 9 bases in the middle. CDR3 in DNA: TGTGCCAGCAGCCCCAGGGGTAACTATGGCTACACCTTC. Amino acids: CASSPRGNYGYTF.

This clone has a handful of counts. V usage is TRBV20-1 and J usage is TRBJ1-2; D remains unclear. The CDR3 has 11 amino acids. Germline V CDR1 and CDR2: DFQATT, SNEGSKA (reference sequence). V lost 0 bases and J 7 bases, leaving 6 bases between the germline ends. The CDR3 sequence is CSARDQIGYTF. In nucleotides, the CDR3 is TGCAGTGCTAGAGATCAGATTGGCTACACCTTC.

The chain couples TRBV20-1 to TRBJ1-2; no definite D call. This CDR3 has 12 residues. Germline CDR1 is DFQATT and CDR2 is SNEGSKA (reference sequence). The V end lost 3 bases, the J end lost 4 bases, and 9 bases lay between the germline ends. CDR3 DNA: TGCAGTGCTAGTAGTCAGTTCTATGGCTACACCTTC. This translates into CSASSQFYGYTF.

V usage is TRBV9 and J usage is TRBJ1-6, with 8 bases lining up with TRBD1. The CDR3 runs 17 residues. Germline CDR1 is SGDLS and CDR2 is YYNGEE. Trimming removed 1 base from V and 8 bases from J; junction bases left unmatched: 11. The CDR3 DNA sequence: TGTGCCAGCAGCGTATCCCTTATGGACAGGGCTGATTCACCCCTCCACTTT. Its protein is CASSVSLMDRADSPLHF.

The V gene is TRBV6-5, the J gene TRBJ1-6; no clear D gene. V lost 4 bases, J lost 7 bases, and 14 bases lay in between. The germline V gene encodes CDR1 MNHEY and CDR2 SVGAGI. This CDR3 is 15 amino acids long. This chain's CDR3 is CASSSGWGGNSPLHF. CDR3 DNA: TGTGCCAGCAGTTCCGGGTGGGGTGGGAATTCACCCCTCCACTTT.

The chain employs TRBV5-4 and TRBJ2-1; 12 bases align to TRBD2. Germline assignment: CDR1 SGHNT and CDR2 YYREEE (reference sequence). After removal of 5 bases from V and 5 bases from J, the junction contained 5 bases not matched to a gene. CDR3 length: 15 residues. CDR3 DNA: TGTGCCAGCAGTTTAGGACTAGCGGGACACAATGAGCAGTTCTTC. Translating it yields CASSLGLAGHNEQFF. The full variable domain, rest sourced from reference TRBV5-4 and TRBJ2-1, is ETGVTQSPTHLIKTRGQQVTLRCSSQSGHNTVSWYQQALGQGPQFIFQYYREEENGRGNFPPRFSGLQFPNYSSELNVNALELDDSALYLCASSLGLAGHNEQFFGPGTRLTVL.

The V gene is TRBV2, the J gene TRBJ1-4; tentatively, D is TRBD1 (6 bases). Trimming removed 2 bases from V and 5 bases from J, with 12 bases in between. Germline CDR1 is SNHLY and CDR2 is FYNNEI. The CDR3 totals 15 residues. CDR3 sequence reads: CASSEQDSQNEKLFF. The CDR3 DNA reads TGTGCCAGCAGTGAACAGGACAGTCAAAATGAAAAACTGTTTTTT.

The V call is TRBV18, the J call TRBJ1-1; possibly TRBD1 for D (5 bases). V was cut by 1 base and J by 2 bases, with 11 bases left in between. Germline lookup yields CDR1 KGHSH and CDR2 LQKENI. The CDR3 runs to 15 residues. CDR3 sequence (DNA): TGTGCCAGCTCACCACGACAGAAACTAAACACTGAAGCTTTCTTT. This codes for CASSPRQKLNTEAFF.

This sequence joins TRBV3-1 (or the pseudogene TRBV3-2) and TRBJ1-5, with TRBD1 as a possible D gene (5 bases). With 2 bases removed from V and 7 bases from J, the gap between germline ends came to 9 bases. Germline V lookup: CDR1 LGHDT, CDR2 YNNKEL (reference sequence). The CDR3 is 13 residues long. As DNA, the CDR3 is TGTGCCAGCAGCCAATTCGGGGGGCAGCCCCAGCATTTT. It codes for CASSQFGGQPQHF.

This rearrangement joins TRBV1 to TRBJ2-3; the table's D call TRBD2 went unverified against the DNA. TRBV1 has pseudogene status. This CDR3 has 15 amino acids. Here the CDR3 DNA reads TGCACCAGCAGCACACTAAGCGGGAGAACAGATACGCAGTATTTT. Protein sequence: CTSSTLSGRTDTQYF.

The sample holds a few counts of this clone. The chain combines TRBV3-1 (or the pseudogene TRBV3-2) with TRBJ1-5, with a possible D match to TRBD1 (5 bases). Trimming left V 3 bases short and J 3 bases short, with 6 bases between. The CDR3 is 13 residues long. Germline loops: CDR1 LGHDT, CDR2 YNNKEL (reference sequence). The CDR3 loop is CASSQTDNQPQHF. DNA of the CDR3: TGTGCCAGCAGCCAGACAGACAATCAGCCCCAGCATTTT.

The chain combines TRBV3-1 (or the pseudogene TRBV3-2) with TRBJ1-2, with TRBD1 identical over 9 bases. The CDR3 contains 14 residues. Unmatched junction bases numbered 6, after V lost 6 bases and J lost 4 bases. From germline, CDR1 is LGHDT and CDR2 YNNKEL (reference sequence). The CDR3 protein is CASRPGTGSYGYTF. CDR3 bases: TGTGCCAGCAGACCCGGGACAGGGTCCTATGGCTACACCTTC.

The chain uses TRBV11-3 and TRBJ2-7; 7 nucleotides match TRBD2. The V gene end was trimmed by 4 bases and the J gene end by 7 bases; junction bases not matched to a gene: 10. The CDR3 is made up of 14 amino acids. Germline assignment: CDR1 SGHNT and CDR2 YENEEA. The CDR3 loop is CASSSSAGRVEQYF. Here the CDR3 DNA reads TGTGCCAGCAGCTCTAGTGCTGGGAGGGTTGAGCAGTACTTC.

This chain links TRBV18 with TRBJ2-6; D gene unclear. Looked up from germline, CDR1 is KGHSH and CDR2 is LQKENI. The CDR3 covers 15 residues. Trimming left V 5 bases short and J 1 base short, with 9 bases between. CDR3 region: CASSTVKSGANVLTF. In DNA form, the CDR3 reads TGTGCCAGCTCAACTGTAAAATCTGGGGCCAACGTCCTGACTTTC.